Here is one TCR beta chain with its context. What it recognizes is unknown. This specimen comes from a study of CXCR3-negative and CXCR3-positive naive CD8 T cells. Findings and caveats of the study: Memory CD8+ cells showed much lower diversity, while both naive subsets displayed comparably high diversity.

Researchers prepared the TRB cDNA libraries using 5' RACE with UMI labels. Using the 5' RACE reads, TCRdb records one entry per CDR3 protein without DNA. The sample includes about 130,000 distinct CDR3 sequences. Per the germline V gene, CDR1 is MDHEN and CDR2 is SYDVKM. CDR3 length: 15 amino acids. The chain carries TRBV28 and TRBJ2-3. The sequencing sample was made of naive CXCR3- CD8+ T cells from blood. Described subset: CD45RO-CCR7+CD27+CD95- naive CD8+ T cells lacking CXCR3 (TNR3-). The sequence was obtained from a human donor in good health. Some clones in this sample may be carry-over from other donors' samples. CDR3: CASSLGVDSTDTQYF.